This TCR beta chain was captured in a study of post-analysis software for immune sequencing data. This clonotype came up a few times. What it binds is not known. Presence of unique molecular identifiers characterized the TCR beta cDNA libraries. When about 0.85 to 11 million T cells were used, they gave some 520,000 cDNA molecules. TCRdb re-derived calls from the PCR reads in MiXCR, one entry per CDR3 protein. The sample records 700,000 to 900,000 distinct CDR3 sequences, around 45% being singletons. Germline V CDR1 and CDR2: MNHNS, SASEGT. After removal of 7 bases from V and 0 bases from J, the junction contained 17 bases not matched to a gene. The CDR3 loop spans 20 amino acids. Notes on the study in general: A significant reduction in normalized Chao1 diversity was observed in multiple sclerosis patients versus controls. Roughly 5 TRBV segments occurring more often in patients than controls included TRBV5-6, TRBV5-1 and TRBV20-1.

The receptor was isolated from a girl between 5 and 17 years old with multiple sclerosis. Sequenced: blood. The chain carries TRBV6-1 and TRBJ2-1, with TRBD1 matching 11 bases. The CDR3 region has the DNA TGTGCCAGCATTCCCTCCCGGGACAGGGGGTGGCAGAGCTCCTACAATGAGCAGTTCTTC. Translating gives CASIPSRDRGWQSSYNEQFF.